Each of the 32 T cell receptor beta chains below was sequenced from the same sample in a study of early T cells in non-severe SARS-CoV-2 infection. TCRdb re-derived calls from the 5' RACE reads in MiXCR, one entry per CDR3 protein. Among tens of thousands of distinct CDR3 sequences listed, 4.6% were seen once. Sequenced material: whole blood, taken at baseline. The receptors stem from an adult who was a healthcare worker with PCR-confirmed SARS-CoV-2 infection or an uninfected control (not recorded which).

This chain links TRBV10-3 with TRBJ2-7; the D is unclear. Trimming took off 0 bases at V and 5 bases at J, with 11 bases between the two ends. Germline V CDR1 and CDR2: ENHRY, SYGVKD. This CDR3 comprises 14 residues. Here the CDR3 DNA reads TGTGCCATCAGTGAGTCGTTGGGCCAGCACGAGCAGTACTTC. Translation gives CAISESLGQHEQYF.

This clonotype was seen at least ten times. The chain is built from TRBV19 and TRBJ1-5; a possible D gene is TRBD1 (5 bases). Trimming cost V 1 base and J 6 bases, with 13 bases left between them. The germline gives CDR1 LNHDA, CDR2 SQIVND (reference sequence). CDR3 size: 15 residues. The CDR3 is CASSIVREYSQPQHF. The CDR3 DNA sequence: TGTGCCAGTAGTATAGTCAGGGAATATAGTCAGCCCCAGCATTTT.

The table lists this clonotype with many counts. The CDR3 reads CSARGSGGRNEQFF. The CDR3 coding sequence is TGCAGTGCTAGAGGGAGCGGGGGGAGGAATGAGCAGTTCTTC. The V call is TRBV20-1, the J call TRBJ2-1, with 9 bases fitting TRBD2. The CDR3 extends over 14 amino acids. Germline-derived CDR1 and CDR2 are DFQATT and SNEGSKA (reference sequence). With V trimmed by 1 base and J by 7 bases, 5 bases remained unmatched.

This clonotype was recorded at least ten times. The rearrangement joins TRBV5-4 to TRBJ2-7, with D possibly being TRBD2 (6 bases). Between the trimmed V and J ends, which lost 2 bases and 5 bases, there was a span of 14 bases. Germline V gene data show CDR1 as SGHNT and CDR2 as YYREEE (reference sequence). CDR3 size: 14 residues. In DNA, the CDR3 is TGTGCCAGCAGCTTAGGACTACCCCACAACGAGCAGTACTTC. It specifies CASSLGLPHNEQYF.

This clonotype appeared a few times. V and J are TRBV7-3 and TRBJ2-5; D remains unclear. V was clipped by 1 base and J by 4 bases, with 16 bases between them. Germline V gene sequence: CDR1 SGHTA, CDR2 FQGTGA. The CDR3 spans 16 residues. In DNA form, the CDR3 reads TGTGCCAGCAGCTTAAACAGCCCCCAAGTCGGAGAGACCCAGTACTTC. It codes for CASSLNSPQVGETQYF.

V is TRBV6-5 and J is TRBJ1-1; 8 nucleotides line up with TRBD1. The CDR3 is 15 residues long. Germline V CDR1 and CDR2: MNHEY, SVGAGI. V gave up 6 bases and J gave up 5 bases; unmatched junction bases: 11. For the CDR3, the DNA is TGTGCCAGCAGAGATGGTGGACAGGGTAAGACTGAAGCTTTCTTT. This codes for CASRDGGQGKTEAFF.

This clonotype occurred a few times. The chain is built from TRBV14 and TRBJ1-3; a weak D match, TRBD1 (5 bases). V lost 4 bases to trimming and J lost 4 bases, with 11 bases between them. The CDR3 totals 14 residues. From germline, CDR1 is SGHDN and CDR2 FVKESK. The CDR3 coding sequence is TGTGCCAGCAGCCCTACAGGTTCCGGAAACACCATATATTTT. Translated, it gives CASSPTGSGNTIYF.

A note on this clonotype: A much larger clone is a single base away; this may be a read error. This chain uses TRBV5-4 with TRBJ2-7; D not certain. This CDR3 spans 14 amino acids. Germline lookup yields CDR1 SGHNT and CDR2 YYREEE (reference sequence). CDR3 region: CASSPPRTTSERYF. The CDR3 region has the DNA TGTGCCAGCAGCCCACCGAGGACGACGTCCGAGCGGTACTTC. Together with reference TRBV5-4 and TRBJ2-7, the CDR3 gives the full variable domain: ETGVTQSPTHLIKTRGQQVTLRCSSQSGHNTVSWYQQALGQGPQFIFQYYREEENGRGNFPPRFSGLQFPNYSSELNVNALELDDSALYLCASSPPRTTSERYFGPGTRLTVT.

This clonotype has at least ten counts. The chain links TRBV18 to TRBJ2-5; D perhaps matches TRBD2 (5 bases). Per germline, CDR1 KGHSH and CDR2 LQKENI. The germline V and J ends were trimmed by 3 bases and 0 bases, with 14 bases remaining between them. This CDR3 has 16 amino acids. CDR3 nucleotide sequence: TGTGCCAGCTCACCGCTCCCATTGCGGGACCAAGAGACCCAGTACTTC. This translates into CASSPLPLRDQETQYF.

This clonotype was detected only once. Being one base from a much bigger clone, this may be a read error. V is TRBV5-1 and J is TRBJ2-7; possibly TRBD2 for D (5 bases). This CDR3 spans 14 amino acids. In germline, CDR1 is SGHRS, CDR2 YFSETQ. The CDR3 loop reads CASSLEDPRAEQCF. In nucleotides, the CDR3 is TGCGCCAGCAGCTTGGAAGACCCGAGGGCCGAGCAGTGCTTC.

The chain joins TRBV12-3 or TRBV12-4 to TRBJ2-7, with a tentative D call TRBD1 (6 bases). V was pared by 3 bases and J by 4 bases, with 16 bases between. The CDR3 has 15 amino acids. CDR3 amino acids: CASSLGLGHKYEQYF. In nucleotides, the CDR3 is TGTGCCAGCAGTTTGGGCCTGGGACACAAATACGAGCAGTACTTC.

This clonotype is labeled medium-sized. The gene calls are TRBV20-1 and TRBJ2-3; D might be TRBD2 (6 bases). Trimming took 2 bases from V and 0 from J, leaving 21 bases between them. The CDR3 has 18 amino acids. CDR1 is DFQATT, CDR2 SNEGSKA, per germline (reference sequence). CDR3 protein: CSARSSWLADSSTDTQYF. CDR3 DNA: TGCAGTGCTAGATCGTCTTGGTTAGCGGATTCTAGCACAGATACGCAGTATTTT.

This clonotype was seen repeatedly, ten times or more. The V gene is TRBV6-5, the J gene TRBJ2-2; 14 bases line up with TRBD2. This CDR3 spans 17 amino acids. V dropped 6 bases and J dropped 6; count of bases not matched to a gene: 9. Germline CDR1 and CDR2: MNHEY and SVGAGI. The DNA of the CDR3 is TGTGCCAGCAGCCTGACTAGCGGGGGGGCAATCGCCGGGGAGCTGTTTTTT. Translating it yields CASSLTSGGAIAGELFF.

This clonotype has ten or more counts. The rearrangement uses TRBV2 and TRBJ2-6; D is unresolved. Germline loops: CDR1 SNHLY, CDR2 FYNNEI. Trimming shortened V by 7 bases and J by 0 bases, and 10 bases separated the two germline ends. The CDR3 runs to 15 residues. For the CDR3, the DNA is TGTGCCAGCAAGAAGGATTACTCTGGGGCCAACGTCCTGACTTTC. This encodes CASKKDYSGANVLTF. Variable domain in full (rest from reference TRBV2 and TRBJ2-6): EPEVTQTPSHQVTQMGQEVILRCVPISNHLYFYWYRQILGQKVEFLVSFYNNEISEKSEIFDDQFSVERPDGSNFTLKIRSTKLEDSAMYFCASKKDYSGANVLTFGAGSRLTVL.

This clonotype came up many times. The rearrangement uses TRBV27 and TRBJ1-2; 8 nucleotides match TRBD1. This CDR3 has 13 residues. Losses at the gene ends were 5 bases for V and 7 bases for J; bases not matched to a gene: 6. Germline V lookup: CDR1 MNHEY, CDR2 SMNVEV (reference sequence). CDR3 loop: CASSIGQGRGYTF. CDR3 bases: TGTGCCAGCAGTATCGGACAGGGACGTGGCTACACCTTC.

This clonotype has a count of ten or more. The CDR3 loop reads CASSYGVGNQPQHF. The CDR3 DNA sequence: TGTGCCAGCAGTTACGGGGTTGGCAATCAGCCCCAGCATTTT. The chain has TRBV6-5 and TRBJ1-5; the D is unclear. The CDR3 has 14 residues. V was pared by 2 bases and J by 2 bases, with 7 bases between. Germline V gives CDR1 MNHEY, CDR2 SVGAGI.

There are many counts of this clonotype. The chain links TRBV5-1 to TRBJ2-7; 11 bases are a match to TRBD2. CDR3 length equals 17 residues. CDR1 is SGHRS, CDR2 YFSETQ, per germline. Germline trimming cut 2 bases from V and 6 bases from J; bases unmatched to any gene: 13. The CDR3, as DNA: TGCGCCAGCAGCTTAGGGCTAGCGGGAGGTTCCCTTGGCGAGCAGTACTTC. Its translation is CASSLGLAGGSLGEQYF.

The V gene is TRBV24-1, the J gene TRBJ2-1; 9 bases fit TRBD2. The CDR3 contains 17 residues. Per the germline V gene, CDR1 is KGHDR and CDR2 is SFDVKD. J was trimmed by 3 bases and V by 0 bases; bases with no gene match: 5. For the CDR3, the DNA is TGTGCCACCAGTGATTTGGGGGGGACTAGCTACTACAATGAGCAGTTCTTC. This translates into CATSDLGGTSYYNEQFF.

This clonotype has a count of ten or more. The chain has TRBV5-1 and TRBJ1-1, with D uncertain. The CDR3 covers 14 residues. The V gene's germline CDR1 is SGHRS and CDR2 YFSETQ. The V and J ends lost 0 bases and 5 bases respectively, with 11 bases between them. CDR3 residues: CASSLEGRRTEAFF. The DNA of the CDR3 is TGCGCCAGCAGCTTGGAAGGCCGGAGGACTGAAGCTTTCTTT.

This chain connects TRBV7-9 to TRBJ2-1, with D possibly matching TRBD2 (6 bases). The V gene lost 1 base and the J gene lost 0 bases, with 10 bases spanning the gap. Germline assignment: CDR1 SEHNR and CDR2 FQNEAQ (reference sequence). The CDR3 runs to 16 residues. The CDR3 DNA is TGTGCCAGCAGCTTAGACGCGGGGCCCTCCTACAATGAGCAGTTCTTC. As protein: CASSLDAGPSYNEQFF.

Many counts were recorded for this clonotype. The rearrangement uses TRBV2 and TRBJ1-2, with 10 bases matching TRBD1. Germline V gene lookup returns CDR1 SNHLY and CDR2 FYNNEI. CDR3 size: 15 residues. The V gene end was trimmed by 3 bases and the J gene end by 4 bases; junction bases not matched to a gene: 5. Here the CDR3 DNA reads TGTGCCAGCAGTGAGGGACAGGGGACGTTCTATGGCTACACCTTC. This sequence encodes CASSEGQGTFYGYTF.

This clonotype was recorded many times. The rearrangement joins TRBV12-3 or TRBV12-4 to TRBJ1-6; tentatively, D is TRBD1 (5 bases). Deletions cut 2 bases from V and 8 bases from J, with 13 bases between. The CDR3 spans 15 residues. The CDR3: CASSLTAGHYSPLHF. In DNA, the CDR3 is TGTGCCAGCAGTTTAACCGCTGGACACTATTCACCCCTCCACTTT.

The table lists this clonotype with many counts. This chain uses TRBV7-8 with TRBJ2-5; D is tentatively TRBD1 or TRBD2 (6 bases each). Trimming took off 5 bases at V and 2 bases at J, with 9 bases between the two ends. CDR1 is SGHVS and CDR2 is FQNEAQ in the germline V gene. The CDR3 contains 13 residues. Here the CDR3 reads CASSGGPQETQYF. The CDR3 DNA is TGTGCCAGCAGCGGGGGGCCTCAAGAGACCCAGTACTTC.

This clonotype was observed at least ten times. The chain carries TRBV27 and TRBJ1-5; a possible D gene is TRBD1 (6 bases). Trimming left V 7 bases short and J 2 bases short, with 15 bases between. The CDR3 has 15 residues. The germline CDR1 and CDR2 sequences are MNHEY and SMNVEV (reference sequence). CDR3 bases: TGTGCCAGCACTGTAACAGGGATGGGCAATCAGCCCCAGCATTTT. It encodes CASTVTGMGNQPQHF.

This clonotype came up many times. The J gene is TRBJ1-5, the V gene TRBV24-1; possibly TRBD1 for D (5 bases). The germline gives CDR1 KGHDR, CDR2 SFDVKD. The CDR3 is 18 residues long. V was trimmed by 3 bases and J by 0 bases, leaving 17 bases between them. CDR3: CATSDAGTAGYSNQPQHF. The CDR3 DNA sequence: TGTGCCACCAGTGATGCCGGGACGGCAGGTTATAGCAATCAGCCCCAGCATTTT.

The chain is built from TRBV6-4 and TRBJ2-2, with D perhaps matching TRBD1 (7 bases). V lost 8 bases and J 2 bases, leaving 12 bases between the germline ends. The CDR3 sequence is 14 residues long. Germline loops: CDR1 MRHNA, CDR2 SNTAGT. CDR3 sequence reads: CASGGTANTGELFF. DNA for the CDR3: TGTGCCAGCGGCGGGACAGCAAACACCGGGGAGCTGTTTTTT.

This clonotype was counted ten times or more. The chain combines TRBV29-1 with TRBJ1-4; D remains ambiguous. The germline V gene has CDR1 SQVTM and CDR2 ANQGSEA. The ends were cut back, 4 bases at V and 0 bases at J, with 0 bases in the middle. The CDR3 is 11 amino acids. The CDR3 reads CSVATNEKLFF. The CDR3, as DNA: TGCAGCGTTGCAACTAATGAAAAACTGTTTTTT.

This clonotype was observed many times. The genes are TRBV11-3 and TRBJ2-2, with 10 nucleotides matching TRBD2. V was clipped by 2 bases and J by 1 base; unmatched bases: 1. Germline V gene sequence: CDR1 SGHNT, CDR2 YENEEA. The CDR3 contains 16 residues. The CDR3 region is CASSLRTSGNTGELFF. CDR3 nucleotides: TGTGCCAGCAGCTTAAGGACTAGCGGGAACACCGGGGAGCTGTTTTTT.

At least ten counts were recorded for this clonotype. The chain uses TRBV13 and TRBJ2-7; 11 bases are a match to TRBD2. The germline V gene has CDR1 PRHDT and CDR2 FYEKMQ (reference sequence). The J segment lost 3 bases and the V segment lost 0 bases, leaving 1 base of the junction unmatched. The CDR3 consists of 15 residues. CDR3 in DNA: TGTGCCAGCAGCTTAGGGACTAGCGGGAACTACGAGCAGTACTTC. This sequence encodes CASSLGTSGNYEQYF.

Ten or more counts support this clonotype. The genes are TRBV20-1 and TRBJ2-1, with 7 bases fitting TRBD1. The ends lost 0 bases at V and 7 bases at J; junction bases unmatched: 9. The length of the CDR3 is 15 residues. Per the germline V gene, CDR1 is DFQATT and CDR2 is SNEGSKA (reference sequence). The CDR3 is CSARDLQGLGNEQFF. CDR3 in DNA: TGCAGTGCTAGAGATTTACAGGGGCTGGGGAATGAGCAGTTCTTC.

This clonotype was detected many times. This chain uses TRBV5-8 with TRBJ2-1; D ambiguous. The ends were cut back, 2 bases at V and 0 bases at J, with 15 bases in the middle. Germline CDR1 reads SGHTS; CDR2 reads YDEGEE. The CDR3 has 17 amino acids. The CDR3, as DNA: TGTGCCAGCAGCTTTTTTGTCTCCGGTAGCTCCTACAATGAGCAGTTCTTC. This translates into CASSFFVSGSSYNEQFF. Filled out from reference TRBV5-8 and TRBJ2-1, the complete variable domain reads EAGVTQSPTHLIKTRGQQATLRCSPISGHTSVYWYQQALGLGLQFLLWYDEGEERNRGNFPPRFSGRQFPNYSSELNVNALELEDSALYLCASSFFVSGSSYNEQFFGPGTRLTVL.

Points on this clonotype: The conserved final phenylalanine or tryptophan is absent from the CDR3, which likely points to a read error. This chain connects TRBV11-3 to TRBJ2-5, with 8 bases lining up with TRBD1. Germline V gives CDR1 SGHNT, CDR2 YENEEA. The CDR3 has 14 amino acids. Written as DNA, the CDR3 is TGTGCTAGCAGCTTAGGCGGACAGGGCGAGACCCAGTACCTC. Translated, it gives CASSLGGQGETQYL.